The 22 T cell receptor beta chains in this list originate from one sample, sequenced in a study of early T cells in non-severe SARS-CoV-2 infection (dated by TCRdb to the early 2020s). Libraries were constructed by 5' RACE. Sequenced on a NextSeq 500. Using fastp at Q25 and MiXCR, TCRdb reprocessed the public reads and kept productive beta chains. When rows share a CDR3 protein, they turn into one entry using the most common DNA and genes. The sample has about 50,000 distinct CDR3 sequences on record, approximately 8.5% of them singletons. The ten top clones hold 14% to 15% of the sample. The specimen was whole blood. Every receptor here comes from an adult who was a healthcare worker with PCR-confirmed SARS-CoV-2 infection or an uninfected control (not recorded which).

In this sample, this clonotype turned up a few times. This rearrangement joins TRBV7-8 to TRBJ1-6, with D possibly matching TRBD1 (5 bases). CDR3 length: 15 residues. Germline CDR1 and CDR2: SGHVS and FQNEAQ. Trimming removed 5 bases from V and 5 bases from J, with 13 bases in between. CDR3 sequence reads: CASSQRDGDNSPLHF. The CDR3 DNA reads as TGTGCCAGCAGCCAGCGGGACGGCGATAATTCACCCCTCCACTTT.

The gene calls are TRBV5-4 and TRBJ1-4; possible D gene TRBD1, 6 bases. The germline CDR1 and CDR2 sequences are SGHNT and YYREEE (reference sequence). The CDR3 consists of 13 residues. The V gene lost 1 base and the J gene lost 5 bases, with 6 bases spanning the gap. CDR3 loop: CASSLTGNEKLFF. The DNA of the CDR3 is TGTGCCAGCAGCTTGACAGGGAATGAAAAACTGTTTTTT.

The table lists this clonotype with a few counts. This chain links TRBV5-5 with TRBJ2-3; unclear D gene. V was cut by 2 bases and J by 2 bases, with 12 bases left in between. The CDR3 has 15 amino acids. CDR1 is SGHKS and CDR2 is YYEKEE in the germline V gene (reference sequence). The CDR3 region has the DNA TGTGCCAGCAGCTTTGGGATACGGCCCACAGATACGCAGTATTTT. Translated, it gives CASSFGIRPTDTQYF.

This clonotype was counted only a few times. V is TRBV4-3 and J is TRBJ2-2, with 10 bases aligning to TRBD2. Germline V gene lookup returns CDR1 LGHNA and CDR2 YSLEER. The CDR3 totals 16 residues. With V trimmed by 1 base and J by 6 bases, 5 bases remained unmatched. CDR3 sequence (DNA): TGCGCCAGCAGCCAAGGGCCTAGCGGGAGTGCCGGGGAGCTGTTTTTT. This translates into CASSQGPSGSAGELFF.

This clonotype was found many times. The chain has TRBV18 and TRBJ1-1; tentative D call: TRBD1 (5 bases). From germline, CDR1 is KGHSH and CDR2 LQKENI. The CDR3 length is 14 residues. V gave up 3 bases and J gave up 6 bases, with 14 bases separating them. CDR3 region: CASSPPFQGPEAFF. For the CDR3, the DNA is TGTGCCAGCTCACCGCCATTTCAGGGCCCTGAAGCTTTCTTT. Full variable domain (missing parts from reference TRBV18 and TRBJ1-1): NAGVMQNPRHLVRRRGQEARLRCSPMKGHSHVYWYRQLPEEGLKFMVYLQKENIIDESGMPKERFSAEFPKEGPSILRIQQVVRGDSAAYFCASSPPFQGPEAFFGQGTRLTVV.

This clonotype occurred many times. The chain recombines TRBV15 with TRBJ1-1; no reliable D call. Germline values: CDR1 LNHNV, CDR2 YYDKDF (reference sequence). The CDR3 is made up of 12 amino acids. V shed 0 bases and J shed 7 bases, with 6 bases lying between them. As DNA, the CDR3 is TGTGCCACCAGCAGAGATGGATTTGAAGCTTTCTTT. Translation gives CATSRDGFEAFF.

There are a few counts of this clonotype. The rearrangement joins TRBV5-1 to TRBJ2-5; D perhaps matches TRBD2 (6 bases). The CDR3 is 15 amino acids. Deletions cut 2 bases from V and 4 bases from J, with 15 bases between. Germline-derived CDR1 and CDR2 are SGHRS and YFSETQ. DNA of the CDR3: TGCGCCAGCAGCTTCCATCCCACGGGGGTAGAGACCCAGTACTTC. Encoded protein: CASSFHPTGVETQYF. Looking up the rest from reference TRBV5-1 and TRBJ2-5 gives the full variable domain: KAGVTQTPRYLIKTRGQQVTLSCSPISGHRSVSWYQQTPGQGLQFLFEYFSETQRNKGNFPGRFSGRQFSNSRSEMNVSTLELGDSALYLCASSFHPTGVETQYFGPGTRLLVL.

This clonotype was counted many times. The rearrangement uses TRBV2 and TRBJ1-2; D not resolved. Per the germline V gene, CDR1 is SNHLY and CDR2 is FYNNEI. The CDR3 loop spans 13 amino acids. The V and J ends lost 1 base and 3 bases respectively, with 6 bases between them. In nucleotides, the CDR3 is TGTGCCAGCAGTGAAGTTTGGGACTATGGCTACACCTTC. This codes for CASSEVWDYGYTF.

The chain uses TRBV27 and TRBJ1-2; 9 bases map to TRBD1. The CDR3 is 16 amino acids. The germline V gene has CDR1 MNHEY and CDR2 SMNVEV (reference sequence). With 4 bases clipped from V and 6 bases from J, the junction kept 12 bases outside the gene matches. The CDR3 loop is CASSSWNTGTGNGYTF. DNA for the CDR3: TGTGCCAGCAGTTCGTGGAATACCGGGACAGGGAATGGCTACACCTTC.

This chain links TRBV6-6 with TRBJ1-6; 8 bases match TRBD1. In germline, CDR1 is MNHNY, CDR2 SVGAGI (reference sequence). There are 16 residues in the CDR3. J gave up 5 bases and V 2 bases, and 5 bases lay outside the gene matches. CDR3 loop: CASSYPTGANNSPLHF. The CDR3 nucleotides are TGTGCCAGCAGTTACCCGACAGGGGCAAATAATTCACCCCTCCACTTT.

This clonotype was detected many times. J is TRBJ2-3 and V is TRBV7-8, with no clear D. V lost 7 bases and J 6 bases, leaving 11 bases between the germline ends. The CDR3 contains 12 residues. Germline values: CDR1 SGHVS, CDR2 FQNEAQ. CDR3 bases: TGTGCCAGCACCTCCACGCCCGATACGCAGTATTTT. Encoded protein: CASTSTPDTQYF.

This clonotype was picked up many times. V gene TRBV6-6 combines with J gene TRBJ1-5; maybe TRBD1 (5 bases). Trimming shortened V by 4 bases and J by 4 bases, and 11 bases separated the two germline ends. This CDR3 contains 14 residues. Germline CDR1 reads MNHNY; CDR2 reads SVGAGI (reference sequence). CDR3 amino acids: CASSSTGGNQPQHF. CDR3 bases: TGTGCCAGCAGTTCCACAGGAGGAAATCAGCCCCAGCATTTT.

This clonotype was counted only a few times. The CDR3: CASSHPGNEQFF. For the CDR3, the DNA is TGTGCCAGCAGTCACCCCGGGAATGAGCAGTTCTTC. V and J are TRBV7-2 and TRBJ2-1; D ambiguous. The V gene's germline CDR1 is SGHTA and CDR2 FQGNSA. The CDR3 loop spans 12 amino acids. The germline V and J ends were trimmed by 6 bases and 7 bases, with 10 bases remaining between them.

This clonotype was seen many times. The rearrangement joins TRBV5-4 to TRBJ1-1; a possible D gene is TRBD1 (5 bases). This CDR3 is built from 16 residues. The germline V gene encodes CDR1 SGHNT and CDR2 YYREEE (reference sequence). The V end was cut by 0 bases, the J end by 5 bases, with 17 bases between. CDR3: CASSLDLGVVGTEAFF. The CDR3 coding sequence is TGTGCCAGCAGCTTGGATTTAGGGGTGGTGGGAACTGAAGCTTTCTTT. Full variable domain (remainder filled in from reference TRBV5-4 and TRBJ1-1): ETGVTQSPTHLIKTRGQQVTLRCSSQSGHNTVSWYQQALGQGPQFIFQYYREEENGRGNFPPRFSGLQFPNYSSELNVNALELDDSALYLCASSLDLGVVGTEAFFGQGTRLTVV.

In its sample, this clonotype was seen a few times. The genes are TRBV6-5 and TRBJ1-4; D not resolved. Deletions cut 0 bases from V and 3 bases from J, with 11 bases between. Germline-derived CDR1 and CDR2 are MNHEY and SVGAGI. The CDR3 is 16 residues long. The CDR3 nucleotides are TGTGCCAGCAGTTACTCATACTTGGTGGCTAATGAAAAACTGTTTTTT. This gives the protein CASSYSYLVANEKLFF.

This chain joins TRBV27 and TRBJ2-7; maybe TRBD1 (5 bases). CDR1 MNHEY and CDR2 SMNVEV come from the germline V gene (reference sequence). Trimming cost V 7 bases and J 7 bases, with 11 bases left between them. This CDR3 is 11 amino acids long. CDR3 residues: CASIRGGEQYF. Written as DNA, the CDR3 is TGTGCCAGCATAAGGGGTGGAGAGCAGTACTTC.

This clonotype is medium-sized within its sample. The chain has TRBV2 and TRBJ1-4; TRBD1 matches at 9 bases. This CDR3 has 15 amino acids. Trimming took 6 bases from V and 8 from J; bases not matched to a gene: 10. Germline V gene sequence: CDR1 SNHLY, CDR2 FYNNEI. The CDR3 region is CASRRQGQGSEKLFF. In DNA, the CDR3 is TGTGCCAGCAGAAGACAAGGACAGGGGAGCGAAAAACTGTTTTTT.

This clonotype was detected many times. J is TRBJ2-7 and V is TRBV7-2; D is uncertain. The length of the CDR3 is 12 residues. CDR1 SGHTA and CDR2 FQGNSA come from the germline V gene. The V end was cut by 1 base, the J end by 1 base, with 2 bases between. CDR3 loop: CASSLGSYEQYF. CDR3 nucleotides: TGTGCCAGCAGCTTAGGGTCCTACGAGCAGTACTTC.

J is TRBJ2-2 and V is TRBV4-3; D is unclear. The CDR3 has 15 amino acids. The germline V and J ends were trimmed by 0 bases and 2 bases, with 7 bases remaining between them. The germline gives CDR1 LGHNA, CDR2 YSLEER. The CDR3 DNA sequence: TGCGCCAGCAGCCAAGAGACGCGAAACACCGGGGAGCTGTTTTTT. Encoded protein: CASSQETRNTGELFF.

On this clonotype: One end of the junction does not line up with germline, which may come from a read error. This sequence joins TRBV7-9 and TRBJ2-7, with 7 bases matching TRBD2. CDR1 and CDR2 (germline): SEHNR, FQNEAQ (reference sequence). The CDR3 consists of 11 residues. CDR3: CASSLAVEQYF. The CDR3 DNA reads as TGTGCCAGCAGCCTAGCGGTCGAGCAGTACTTC.

This clonotype was counted many times. The rearrangement joins TRBV11-2 to TRBJ2-7, with no clear D. The germline CDR1 and CDR2 sequences are SGHAT and FQNNGV. V gave up 5 bases and J gave up 3 bases, with 8 bases separating them. This CDR3 is 12 amino acids long. The CDR3, as DNA: TGTGCCAGCAGCGCTCAGAGCTACGAGCAGTACTTC. It codes for CASSAQSYEQYF.

V and J are TRBV28 and TRBJ2-7; weak D call: TRBD1 (7 bases). Trimming cost V 5 bases and J 0 bases, with 20 bases left between them. Germline CDR1 and CDR2: MDHEN and SYDVKM. The CDR3 totals 17 residues. The CDR3 spells CASSPTGGGRNSYEQYF. The DNA for the CDR3 is TGTGCCAGCAGTCCGACCGGAGGGGGCCGTAACTCCTACGAGCAGTACTTC. Based on the CDR3 plus reference TRBV28 and TRBJ2-7, the full variable domain is DVKVTQSSRYLVKRTGEKVFLECVQDMDHENMFWYRQDPGLGLRLIYFSYDVKMKEKGDIPEGYSVSREKKERFSLILESASTNQTSMYLCASSPTGGGRNSYEQYFGPGTRLTVT.